A selection of T cell receptor beta chains follows, all from one sample in a study of blood T cell repertoires in COVID-19. Using immunoSEQ multiplex PCR, the repertoire was profiled, and TCRdb retains in-frame clones only, with some absent. The repertoire has about 180,000 clones, 80% to 90% of them found once; the top ten carry under 3%. The specimen was PBMCs or T cells enriched from blood (not recorded which). All receptors come from a woman in her 40s with acute COVID-19. Both conserved end residues are part of each CDR3. Size tells how often a clone was seen (once, few, many) or the class of an expanded clone, and some rows leave it out.

clone_size: NA; v_call: TRBV6-5; cdr3_aa: CASSSSTTGTGGVTF
clone_size: NA; v_call: TRBV28; cdr3_aa: CASSSPGTGGAGEQYF
clone_size: NA; v_call: TRBV2; cdr3_aa: CASSIGVEVYGSPLHF
clone_size: NA; v_call: TRBV10-1; cdr3_aa: CASSRTGGEQYF
clone_size: NA; v_call: TRBV7-9; cdr3_aa: CASSLPSEYEQYF
clone_size: NA; v_call: TRBV19; cdr3_aa: CASSIRGGTEAFF
clone_size: NA; v_call: TRBV2; cdr3_aa: CASRGTGGKVEQFF
clone_size: NA; v_call: TRBV5-4; cdr3_aa: CASSVRGTGLSGANVLTF
clone_size: NA; v_call: TRBV3-1/TRBV3-2; cdr3_aa: CASSQAIGTGDFMSSYNEQFF
clone_size: NA; v_call: TRBV5-1; cdr3_aa: CASSLGVDRGNTGELFF
clone_size: NA; v_call: TRBV12-5; cdr3_aa: CASGLDVGVAMYQETQYF
clone_size: NA; v_call: TRBV4-2; cdr3_aa: CASSQGTGLSGNTIYF
clone_size: NA; v_call: TRBV5-1; cdr3_aa: CASSLDGTSGETQYF
clone_size: NA; v_call: TRBV4-3; cdr3_aa: CASSQDFRGTEAFF
clone_size: NA; v_call: TRBV5-6; cdr3_aa: CASSFQPYRGLQETQYF
clone_size: NA; v_call: TRBV5-1; cdr3_aa: CASSRGDQSPLHF
clone_size: NA; v_call: TRBV27; cdr3_aa: CASSLFRSNEQFF
clone_size: NA; v_call: TRBV12-5; cdr3_aa: CASGLSAGDSYNEQFF
clone_size: NA; v_call: TRBV18; cdr3_aa: CASSLGQPNQPQHF
clone_size: once; v_call: TRBV12-3/TRBV12-4; cdr3_aa: CASRGVNTIYF
clone_size: NA; v_call: TRBV11-3; cdr3_aa: CASSLERGAGYNEQFF
clone_size: NA; v_call: TRBV12-5; cdr3_aa: CASGSSSQSLFF